The 16 T cell receptor beta chains listed next were all sequenced from one sample in a study of T-cell reconstitution after alpha-beta-depleted transplantation in children. As it was prepared, the TCRbeta library received unique molecular identifiers. TCRdb fed the PCR reads into MiXCR, producing one record per CDR3 protein. The table lists around 670,000 distinct CDR3 sequences, around 13% of them singletons. The specimen was PBMCs, collected before TCRalphabeta/CD19-depleted stem cell transplant. The receptors here all came from a girl aged 2 to 10 with congenital amegakaryocytic thrombocytopenia, due to receive a stem cell transplant.

Only a few counts were recorded for this clonotype. This chain connects TRBV20-1 to TRBJ2-1; D tentatively fits TRBD1 or TRBD2 (5 bases each). CDR1 DFQATT and CDR2 SNEGSKA come from the germline V gene (reference sequence). The ends were cut back, 3 bases at V and 6 bases at J, with 15 bases in the middle. This CDR3 is 14 amino acids long. The CDR3 nucleotides read TGCAGTGCTAGGGCCTGGGGGACCCTCAATGAGCAGTTCTTC. This gives the protein CSARAWGTLNEQFF.

This clonotype was detected many times. The chain employs TRBV12-3 or TRBV12-4 and TRBJ2-3; maybe TRBD2 (5 bases). Trimming shortened V by 5 bases and J by 5 bases, and 14 bases separated the two germline ends. This CDR3 region has 14 residues. The CDR3 reads CASSLSGGGDTQYF. CDR3 sequence (DNA): TGTGCCAGCAGTCTCTCGGGCGGAGGAGATACGCAGTATTTT.

V usage is TRBV5-1 and J usage is TRBJ2-7, with D possibly called TRBD1 or TRBD2 (6 bases each). V was shortened by 4 bases and J by 0 bases, with 14 bases between the two germline ends. This CDR3 is built from 15 residues. CDR1 and CDR2 from the germline V gene are SGHRS and YFSETQ. CDR3 sequence (DNA): TGCGCCAGCAGCCCTAGGGGGGTTTACTCCTACGAGCAGTACTTC. This sequence encodes CASSPRGVYSYEQYF.

The table lists this clonotype with many counts. The CDR3 protein is CASSPSAGTEQFF. CDR3 coding DNA: TGTGCCAGCAGCCCGTCGGCGGGCACTGAGCAGTTCTTC. The chain employs TRBV7-9 and TRBJ2-1, with D possibly TRBD2 on 5 matching bases. The CDR3 is made up of 13 amino acids. V lost 5 bases to trimming and J lost 9 bases, with 14 bases between them. The germline V gene encodes CDR1 SEHNR and CDR2 FQNEAQ (reference sequence).

This clonotype was recorded only once. The genes are TRBV18 and TRBJ1-1; maybe TRBD1 (5 bases). This CDR3 region has 14 residues. Germline V lookup: CDR1 KGHSH, CDR2 LQKENI. V was cut by 3 bases and J by 6 bases, with 14 bases left in between. CDR3 DNA: TGTGCCAGCTCACCCAATGGGGGGGAGGCTGAAGCTTTCTTT. It translates to CASSPNGGEAEAFF. The full variable domain, rest sourced from reference TRBV18 and TRBJ1-1, is NAGVMQNPRHLVRRRGQEARLRCSPMKGHSHVYWYRQLPEEGLKFMVYLQKENIIDESGMPKERFSAEFPKEGPSILRIQQVVRGDSAAYFCASSPNGGEAEAFFGQGTRLTVV.

Regarding this clonotype: A read error may be the cause here, since a much bigger clone is one base away. This chain joins TRBV20-1 and TRBJ2-1; 11 nucleotides align to TRBD2. V shed 6 bases and J 10 bases; nucleotides not matched to a gene: 14. Germline CDR1 is DFQATT and CDR2 is SNEGSKA (reference sequence). CDR3 length: 15 residues. This chain's CDR3 is CSAKPTSGIAKEQFF. Here the CDR3 DNA reads TGCAGTGCCAAGCCGACTAGCGGGATTGCCAAAGAGCAGTTCTTC.

This clonotype was seen ten or more times. The chain is built from TRBV20-1 and TRBJ2-2, with 7 nucleotides matching TRBD1. The CDR3 covers 14 residues. The junction had 4 bases not matched to a gene; V was cut back by 1 base and J by 5 bases. Germline CDR1 reads DFQATT; CDR2 reads SNEGSKA (reference sequence). In nucleotides, the CDR3 is TGCAGTGCTAGAGCGGCAGGGGGAACCGGGGAGCTGTTTTTT. Amino acids: CSARAAGGTGELFF.

This clonotype was detected many times. The chain links TRBV2 to TRBJ1-6; D is unresolved. Germline V gene sequence: CDR1 SNHLY, CDR2 FYNNEI. The CDR3 is 15 residues long. Trimming pared 1 base from V and 9 bases from J, leaving 13 bases between. CDR3 sequence (DNA): TGTGCCAGCAGTGAAGTCTACGCTAAGGGTTCACCCCTCCACTTT. It encodes CASSEVYAKGSPLHF.

This clonotype was seen at least ten times. This sequence joins TRBV6-5 and TRBJ1-6; D perhaps matches TRBD1 (5 bases). Deletions cut 0 bases from V and 10 bases from J, with 13 bases between. The CDR3 has 15 amino acids. CDR1 and CDR2 (germline): MNHEY, SVGAGI. CDR3 coding DNA: TGTGCCAGCAGTTACTCAATGGGGGGGATCTCACCCCTCCACTTT. The encoded protein is CASSYSMGGISPLHF.

This clonotype appeared many times. This chain links TRBV4-1 with TRBJ1-2, with 10 bases that match TRBD1. The CDR3 consists of 19 residues. The junction had 17 bases not matched to a gene; V was cut back by 3 bases and J by 4 bases. From germline, CDR1 is MGHRA and CDR2 YSYEKL. CDR3 in DNA: TGCGCCAGCAGCCACCTTCCCAAGGGGACAGGGGCGAACTTCTATGGCTACACCTTC. Protein product: CASSHLPKGTGANFYGYTF.

This clonotype was recorded many times. This chain links TRBV2 with TRBJ2-7; TRBD2 is a possible D gene (6 bases). The V and J ends lost 1 base and 3 bases respectively, with 10 bases between them. Germline CDR1 reads SNHLY; CDR2 reads FYNNEI. There are 14 residues in the CDR3. The CDR3, as DNA: TGTGCCAGCAGTGAAGGGGGGACTCGCTACGAGCAGTACTTC. Protein product: CASSEGGTRYEQYF.

The chain recombines TRBV18 with TRBJ2-4; D gene unclear. The V gene lost 3 bases and the J gene lost 0 bases, with 6 bases spanning the gap. Germline V gives CDR1 KGHSH, CDR2 LQKENI. CDR3 length: 14 amino acids. The CDR3 is CASSPLIAKNIQYF. The CDR3, as DNA: TGTGCCAGCTCACCCTTGATAGCCAAAAACATTCAGTACTTC.

This clonotype was counted ten times or more. V gene TRBV7-6 combines with J gene TRBJ2-1, with 12 bases aligning to TRBD1. J gave up 7 bases and V 4 bases, and 8 bases lay outside the gene matches. This CDR3 region has 16 residues. Germline CDR1 reads SGHVS; CDR2 reads FNYEAQ. In nucleotides, the CDR3 is TGTGCCAGCAGCTCATTACCGGGACAGGGGGCTAATGAGCAGTTCTTC. Amino acids: CASSSLPGQGANEQFF. The full variable domain, rest sourced from reference TRBV7-6 and TRBJ2-1, is GAGVSQSPRYKVTKRGQDVALRCDPISGHVSLYWYRQALGQGPEFLTYFNYEAQQDKSGLPNDRFSAERPEGSISTLTIQRTEQRDSAMYRCASSSLPGQGANEQFFGPGTRLTVL.

About this clonotype itself: Being one base from a much bigger clone, this may be a read error. This sequence joins TRBV20-1 and TRBJ2-3, with 7 bases that match TRBD2. CDR3 length equals 17 residues. Germline CDR1 is DFQATT and CDR2 is SNEGSKA (reference sequence). This CDR3 is CCARGREAGVIGDTQYF. CDR3 coding DNA: TGCTGTGCTAGGGGTAGAGAGGCGGGAGTAATAGGAGATACGCAGTATTTT.

This clonotype has a handful of counts. The chain's CDR3 is CASSLAGGVRNEQYF. CDR3 nucleotides: TGTGCCAGCAGTTTAGCTGGCGGGGTTAGGAACGAGCAGTACTTC. This chain uses TRBV28 with TRBJ2-7, with D tentatively TRBD2 (6 bases). The CDR3 contains 15 residues. Germline CDR1 reads MDHEN; CDR2 reads SYDVKM. With 2 bases removed from V and 5 bases from J, the gap between germline ends came to 16 bases.

V gene TRBV28 combines with J gene TRBJ2-7; D gene unclear. Germline CDR1 is MDHEN and CDR2 is SYDVKM. V lost 8 bases to trimming and J lost 6 bases, with 17 bases between them. The CDR3 contains 13 residues. DNA for the CDR3: TGTGCCAGCCTTACTAACTCTGAGGCCGAGCAGTACTTC. Encoded protein: CASLTNSEAEQYF.